This TCR beta chain was captured by sequencing in a study of sequential checkpoint blockade in melanoma. With V trimmed by 7 bases and J by 1 base, 6 bases remained unmatched. The CDR3 loop spans 15 amino acids. Germline CDR1 and CDR2: LGHNT and FRNRAP. Treatment described: randomized to nivolumab then ipilimumab (arm A) or the reverse (arm B). Sequenced by immunoSEQ multiplex PCR; TCRdb stores in-frame clones only, minus some. The sample has 21,000 or so clones, 70% to 90% seen once. The rearrangement uses TRBV12-5 and TRBJ1-1, with 10 bases that match TRBD1. Sequencing used CD8+ T cells sorted from blood (inferred from file names), obtained from a patient given nivolumab and ipilimumab in sequence. The TCR originated in a human donor with melanoma. The CDR3 DNA follows: TGTGCTAGTGACGACCGGGACAGGGGGAACACTGAAGCTTTCTTT. Translation gives CASDDRDRGNTEAFF.